This TCR beta chain was retrieved from a study of T cell responses to AZD1222 COVID-19 vaccine. The table came from immunoSEQ multiplex PCR; TCRdb's copy has only in-frame clones and leaves some out. The data hold about 100,000 clones, with about 89% observed a single time. The receptor comes from an adult who received the MenACWY meningococcal vaccine as a control. The sequences come from peripheral blood, collected 28 days after the second dose of the MenACWY control vaccine.

The CDR3 region is CSVASGQGSQYF. The CDR3 nucleotides are TGCAGCGTTGCTTCCGGGCAGGGGTCGCAGTATTTT. The gene calls are TRBV29-1 and TRBJ2-3; D perhaps matches TRBD1 (6 bases). With 4 bases removed from V and 10 bases from J, the gap between germline ends came to 15 bases. The germline CDR1 and CDR2 sequences are SQVTM and ANQGSEA. The CDR3 has 12 amino acids.